This T cell receptor beta chain stems from a study of Ad26.COV2.S vaccination and SARS-CoV-2 variants. Measured with immunoSEQ multiplex PCR; TCRdb has only the in-frame clones, and not every one. The sample carries more than 85,000 clones, around 82% recorded once. Concerning this clone: The antigen is not known. In the same sample, other DNA sequences code for this CDR3.

Study-wide points: It is possible that the TCR breadth and depth analyses underestimated the total T cell responses.

The receptor's source is a human donor who had recovered from COVID-19. The sample in question was peripheral blood, obtained after recovery from COVID-19.

The CDR3, as DNA: TGTGCCAGCAGTTTGGAGGTGAACACTGAAGCTTTCTTT. Encoded protein: CASSLEVNTEAFF. The V call is TRBV12-3 or TRBV12-4, the J call TRBJ1-1; no clear D. This CDR3 region has 13 residues. V lost 3 bases and J lost 0, with 5 bases in between.